These 29 T cell receptor beta chains were all obtained from the same sample, sequenced in a study of shared clonotypes between healthy human individuals. The repertoire was sequenced with immunoSEQ multiplex PCR; TCRdb's copy has only in-frame clones and lacks some. The sample contains some 500,000 clones, around 77% of which appear only once. Input material: PBMCs. All receptors come from a woman in her thirties or forties in good health. Some clones in this sample may be carry-over from other donors' samples.

A word on this clone: An end of the junction does not agree with germline; a read error may underlie this. This sequence joins TRBV7-2 and TRBJ2-1, with TRBD2 matching over 13 bases. This CDR3 is 15 amino acids long. The germline CDR1 and CDR2 sequences are SGHTA and FQGNSA. The CDR3 reads CASSLASLAGGRQFF. CDR3 sequence (DNA): TGTGCCAGCAGTTTAGCGTCACTAGCGGGGGGGCGGCAGTTCTTC.

This chain's CDR3 is CASSSGWDAENEQFF. CDR3 sequence (DNA): TGTGCCAGCAGTTCCGGTTGGGATGCGGAGAATGAGCAGTTCTTC. The J gene is TRBJ2-1, the V gene TRBV27; D not resolved. Deletions cut 4 bases from V and 7 bases from J, with 17 bases between. Germline assignment: CDR1 MNHEY and CDR2 SMNVEV (reference sequence). The CDR3 extends over 15 amino acids.

The V and J genes are TRBV2 and TRBJ1-5, with 7 bases lining up with TRBD1. The trim removed 9 bases at V and 9 bases at J, leaving 17 bases unmatched. The CDR3 contains 15 residues. Germline values: CDR1 SNHLY, CDR2 FYNNEI. In DNA form, the CDR3 reads TGTGCCAGTACTAGAAACAGGGGCGGGGATCTGCCCCAGCATTTT. Translated, it gives CASTRNRGGDLPQHF.

V gene TRBV7-8 combines with J gene TRBJ1-2; D is ambiguous. Germline V gives CDR1 SGHVS, CDR2 FQNEAQ. Trimming took off 4 bases at V and 7 bases at J, with 16 bases between the two ends. This CDR3 has 14 residues. The CDR3 protein is CASSSMTLAGGYTF. As DNA, the CDR3 is TGTGCCAGCAGCTCCATGACGCTGGCGGGTGGCTACACCTTC.

This sequence joins TRBV2 and TRBJ2-5; no reliable D call. V lost 1 base, J lost 2 bases, and 8 bases lay in between. CDR3 length: 14 amino acids. CDR1 and CDR2 from the germline V gene are SNHLY and FYNNEI. For the CDR3, the DNA is TGTGCCAGCAGTGAAGGGTTTCAGCAAGAGACCCAGTACTTC. This sequence encodes CASSEGFQQETQYF.

This rearrangement joins TRBV7-2 to TRBJ1-5; D is unclear. The CDR3 has 12 amino acids. The V gene's germline CDR1 is SGHTA and CDR2 FQGNSA. The V gene lost 5 bases and the J gene lost 3 bases, with 5 bases spanning the gap. The CDR3 protein is CASSPNNQPQHF. For the CDR3, the DNA is TGTGCCAGCAGCCCCAACAATCAGCCCCAGCATTTT.

V usage is TRBV5-1 and J usage is TRBJ1-1; D possibly corresponds to TRBD1 (5 bases). Trimming removed 3 bases at V and 5 bases at J, with 17 bases between. The CDR3 extends over 15 amino acids. Germline CDR1 SGHRS, CDR2 YFSETQ. This chain's CDR3 is CASSSQAGSGTEAFF. CDR3 nucleotides: TGCGCCAGCAGCTCCCAAGCGGGCTCAGGGACTGAAGCTTTCTTT. Filled out from reference TRBV5-1 and TRBJ1-1, the complete variable domain reads KAGVTQTPRYLIKTRGQQVTLSCSPISGHRSVSWYQQTPGQGLQFLFEYFSETQRNKGNFPGRFSGRQFSNSRSEMNVSTLELGDSALYLCASSSQAGSGTEAFFGQGTRLTVV.

This sequence joins TRBV30 and TRBJ2-2, with TRBD2 matching over 10 bases. Per germline, CDR1 GTSNPN and CDR2 SVGIG (reference sequence). The CDR3 sequence is 15 residues long. V gave up 4 bases and J gave up 6 bases; unmatched junction bases: 8. CDR3 DNA sequence: TGTGCCTGGAAAGCGCTAGCGGGAGCGTCCGGGGAGCTGTTTTTT. It codes for CAWKALAGASGELFF.

This chain joins TRBV7-2 and TRBJ1-4; tentative D call: TRBD1 (5 bases). The CDR3 totals 15 residues. In germline, CDR1 is SGHTA, CDR2 FQGNSA. V was trimmed by 6 bases and J by 3 bases, leaving 14 bases between them. CDR3 bases: TGTGCCAGCAGGGGGCGGGGAGGGCCTAATGAAAAACTGTTTTTT. Protein product: CASRGRGGPNEKLFF.

This clone occurred once. The V call is TRBV27, the J call TRBJ2-1, with D perhaps matching TRBD1 or TRBD2 (6 bases each). Germline CDR1 and CDR2: MNHEY and SMNVEV (reference sequence). The ends were cut back, 3 bases at V and 5 bases at J, with 17 bases in the middle. The CDR3 contains 16 residues. The CDR3 DNA reads as TGTGCCAGCAGTTTGACCACAGGGAGGAGACACAATGAGCAGTTCTTC. This codes for CASSLTTGRRHNEQFF.

J is TRBJ1-2 and V is TRBV5-4; TRBD1 matches at 9 bases. The CDR3 is 14 amino acids. Germline CDR1 SGHNT, CDR2 YYREEE (reference sequence). Germline trimming cut 3 bases from V and 4 bases from J; bases unmatched to any gene: 4. CDR3 DNA: TGTGCCAGCAGCTGGGGACAGGGTACCTATGGCTACACCTTC. As protein: CASSWGQGTYGYTF. Full variable domain (rest looked up from reference TRBV5-4 and TRBJ1-2): ETGVTQSPTHLIKTRGQQVTLRCSSQSGHNTVSWYQQALGQGPQFIFQYYREEENGRGNFPPRFSGLQFPNYSSELNVNALELDDSALYLCASSWGQGTYGYTFGSGTRLTVV.

In the case of this clone: This specimen includes other DNA sequences encoding the same CDR3. The chain is built from TRBV5-4 and TRBJ1-2; no firm D call. With 0 bases removed from V and 0 bases from J, the gap between germline ends came to 3 bases. CDR3 size: 13 residues. The germline gives CDR1 SGHNT, CDR2 YYREEE (reference sequence). The CDR3 nucleotides read TGTGCCAGCAGCTTGGAGCCTAACTATGGCTACACCTTC. Translated, it gives CASSLEPNYGYTF.

About this clone itself: This likely traces to a read error, being one base from a far larger clone. The V call is TRBV6-1, the J call TRBJ2-2; possibly TRBD1 or TRBD2 for D (6 bases each). CDR3 length equals 15 residues. The V gene's germline CDR1 is MNHNS and CDR2 SASEGT. CDR3 DNA: TGTGCCAGCACCCCGGGGGACACTCACACCGGGGAGCCGTTTTTT. Amino acids: CASTPGDTHTGEPFF.

The rearrangement joins TRBV29-1 to TRBJ2-6, with a tentative D call TRBD1 (6 bases). V dropped 5 bases and J dropped 1 base, with 9 bases sitting between them. In germline, CDR1 is SQVTM, CDR2 ANQGSEA. The CDR3 runs to 14 residues. The CDR3 DNA is TGCAGCGTTTACAGGGAGTCTGGGGCCAACGTCCTGACTTTC. It codes for CSVYRESGANVLTF.

Worth noting for this clone: The identical CDR3 is also encoded by other nucleotide sequences in the sample. The chain combines TRBV5-1 with TRBJ2-3; 11 nucleotides align to TRBD2. CDR3 length: 16 residues. J lost 0 bases, V lost 4 bases, and 4 bases had no gene match. Germline V gene data show CDR1 as SGHRS and CDR2 as YFSETQ. The CDR3 bases are TGCGCCAGCAGCCCCAGGACTAGCGGGAGCACAGATACGCAGTATTTT. It yields the protein CASSPRTSGSTDTQYF. The full variable domain, in which reference TRBV5-1 and TRBJ2-3 provide the parts outside the CDR3, is KAGVTQTPRYLIKTRGQQVTLSCSPISGHRSVSWYQQTPGQGLQFLFEYFSETQRNKGNFPGRFSGRQFSNSRSEMNVSTLELGDSALYLCASSPRTSGSTDTQYFGPGTRLTVL.

The CDR3 DNA reads as TGTGCCAGCTCACCCCAGACAGCTAACTATGGCTACACCTTC. It yields the protein CASSPQTANYGYTF. V and J are TRBV18 and TRBJ1-2, with D maybe TRBD1 (5 bases). Germline assignment: CDR1 KGHSH and CDR2 LQKENI. The CDR3 spans 14 residues. The V end was cut by 3 bases, the J end by 0 bases, with 8 bases between.

For the CDR3, the DNA is TGTGCCAGCAGCGTAGATCTAGTCCCTTACGAGCAGTACTTC. It yields the protein CASSVDLVPYEQYF. This sequence joins TRBV9 and TRBJ2-7; no clear D gene. The CDR3 covers 14 residues. V was shortened by 0 bases and J by 4 bases, with 11 bases between the two germline ends. From germline, CDR1 is SGDLS and CDR2 YYNGEE.

As concerns this clone: It differs at one base from a far larger clone, so likely a read error. The sample contains more than one DNA sequence encoding this CDR3. The chain carries TRBV29-1 and TRBJ1-1, with D possibly matching TRBD1 (5 bases). CDR3 size: 11 residues. Germline CDR1 is SQVTM and CDR2 is ANQGSEA. The V gene lost 5 bases and the J gene lost 11 bases, with 15 bases spanning the gap. CDR3 DNA: TGCAGCGTTTGGGACGGAGGTTTGGCTTTCTTT. This sequence encodes CSVWDGGLAFF.

The chain carries TRBV2 and TRBJ1-3, with D perhaps TRBD1 (6 bases). CDR3 length: 14 amino acids. The germline V gene encodes CDR1 SNHLY and CDR2 FYNNEI. V was pared by 6 bases and J by 3 bases, with 12 bases between. CDR3 protein: CASRSQGIGNTIYF. CDR3 nucleotides: TGTGCCAGCAGAAGTCAGGGGATTGGAAACACCATATATTTT.

The chain combines TRBV21-1 with TRBJ2-1; the table's D call TRBD1 went unverified against the DNA. TRBV21-1 is termed a pseudogene. The CDR3 is 16 residues long. CDR3 DNA sequence: TGTGCCAGCAGCAAAGGGGGGACAGGGGTTCGTAATGAGCAGTTCTTC. Translating gives CASSKGGTGVRNEQFF.

This chain uses TRBV18 with TRBJ2-7; the D call may be TRBD1 or TRBD2 (5 bases each). The V and J ends lost 3 bases and 3 bases respectively, with 15 bases between them. Germline CDR1 is KGHSH and CDR2 is LQKENI. The length of the CDR3 is 15 residues. In nucleotides, the CDR3 is TGTGCCAGCTCACCCAGGGCGCGAGGAGGCTACGAGCAGTACTTC. This gives the protein CASSPRARGGYEQYF.

The V and J genes are TRBV10-3 and TRBJ2-4; a possible D gene is TRBD1 (6 bases). Trimming removed 6 bases at V and 6 bases at J, with 15 bases between. The CDR3 length is 14 residues. From germline, CDR1 is ENHRY and CDR2 SYGVKD. CDR3 in amino acids: CAISLGGAGNIQYF. The DNA of the CDR3 is TGTGCCATCAGCCTAGGGGGAGCCGGAAACATTCAGTACTTC.

This clone was observed a few times. The chain carries TRBV5-4 and TRBJ2-1; 9 bases fit TRBD1. J was trimmed by 6 bases and V by 2 bases; bases with no gene match: 6. Looked up from germline, CDR1 is SGHNT and CDR2 is YYREEE (reference sequence). The length of the CDR3 is 15 residues. CDR3 amino acids: CASSFNRGRTNEQFF. DNA of the CDR3: TGTGCCAGCAGCTTTAACAGGGGGCGTACCAATGAGCAGTTCTTC.

This clone was found once. This rearrangement joins TRBV27 to TRBJ2-7; unclear D gene. Trimming removed 4 bases at V and 1 base at J, with 14 bases between. From germline, CDR1 is MNHEY and CDR2 SMNVEV (reference sequence). CDR3 length: 15 amino acids. CDR3 sequence: CASSSPGWGSYEQYF. The DNA for the CDR3 is TGTGCCAGCAGTTCCCCCGGGTGGGGATCCTACGAGCAGTACTTC.

The chain joins TRBV7-2 to TRBJ2-7, with D perhaps TRBD1 (5 bases). There are 15 residues in the CDR3. Deletions cut 2 bases from V and 2 bases from J, with 13 bases between. Germline CDR1 and CDR2: SGHTA and FQGNSA. The CDR3 nucleotides read TGTGCCAGCAGCTTAAACTGGCAGGGAACCTACGAGCAGTACTTC. Its protein is CASSLNWQGTYEQYF. Full variable domain (missing parts from reference TRBV7-2 and TRBJ2-7): GAGVSQSPSNKVTEKGKDVELRCDPISGHTALYWYRQSLGQGLEFLIYFQGNSAPDKSGLPSDRFSAERTGGSVSTLTIQRTQQEDSAVYLCASSLNWQGTYEQYFGPGTRLTVT.

V and J are TRBV4-2 and TRBJ2-3, with a tentative D call TRBD1 (6 bases). The V gene's germline CDR1 is LGHNA and CDR2 YNFKEQ. V gave up 4 bases and J gave up 0 bases, with 8 bases separating them. CDR3 size: 14 residues. CDR3 protein: CASSRGGSTDTQYF. The CDR3 DNA sequence: TGTGCCAGCAGCCGAGGGGGAAGCACAGATACGCAGTATTTT.

This clone has a handful of counts. The chain joins TRBV9 to TRBJ1-1; D is unclear. CDR3 size: 13 residues. Per the germline V gene, CDR1 is SGDLS and CDR2 is YYNGEE. Trimming stripped 0 bases from V and 4 bases from J, with 7 bases between. Here the CDR3 DNA reads TGTGCCAGCAGCGTAGTTCGGAGCACTGAAGCTTTCTTT. Translation: CASSVVRSTEAFF.

The gene calls are TRBV7-2 and TRBJ1-2; 7 nucleotides match TRBD1. J gave up 5 bases and V 1 base, and 10 bases lay outside the gene matches. CDR3 length: 16 residues. Per the germline V gene, CDR1 is SGHTA and CDR2 is FQGNSA. The DNA of the CDR3 is TGTGCCAGCAGCTTAGATGGGACAGCCGGAATGTATGGCTACACCTTC. Translating it yields CASSLDGTAGMYGYTF.

The rearrangement uses TRBV10-2 and TRBJ1-5; possibly TRBD1 for D (5 bases). Germline V gene data show CDR1 as WSHSY and CDR2 as SAAADI. Trimming left V 8 bases short and J 3 bases short, with 17 bases between. The CDR3 sequence is 15 residues long. The CDR3 loop is CASGLEAGYNQPQHF. In DNA, the CDR3 is TGCGCCAGCGGGTTAGAGGCAGGGTACAATCAGCCCCAGCATTTT.